This record concerns one T cell receptor beta chain sequence. Its cognate antigen is unknown. Relative to the germline gene, one junction end is altered; a read error may explain this. The record originates from a study of memory CD4+ T cells and cytomegalovirus serostatus. Overall study: Healthy Belgian adult donors included several CMV-positive and some 25 CMV-negative people.

CDR1 LNHDA and CDR2 SQIVND come from the germline V gene (reference sequence). The CDR3 sequence is 12 residues long. Findings and limits, study-wide: About two fifths of the roughly 160 known CMV-associated TCRbeta sequences appeared in CD4+ memory.

The sort gate was single viable CD3+CD4+CD8-CD45RO+ cells for memory CD4+ T cells. Serum IgG to CMV pp150, pp28, p38 and p52 defined serostatus. Positive selection with CD4 microbeads enriched total CD4+ T cells. The data were produced by immunoSEQ multiplex PCR, yet TCRdb's version contains in-frame clones alone and is incomplete. In the table there are under 45,000 clones, around 72% of which are singletons. The chain employs TRBV19 and TRBJ1-6; D unclear. Material: memory CD4+ T cells from blood. The receptor comes from an adult in good health and CMV-seronegative. The chain's CDR3 is CASSGNNSPLYF. DNA of the CDR3: TGTGCCAGTAGCGGAAACAATTCACCCCTCTACTTT.